This entry is about one T cell receptor (beta chain). In the original analysis: Reference gene primers were amplified, and this amplification served to estimate nucleated cell counts. The repertoire was sequenced with immunoSEQ multiplex PCR; TCRdb's copy has only in-frame clones and lacks some. The D gene and trimming were derived from the DNA, and the V and J assignments and clone size from that table. The repertoire holds about 74,000 clones, with approximately 80% as singletons. This sample stems from a study of blood T cell repertoires in COVID-19. About the study: PBMCs, B-cell-depleted T cells, or T cells provided the cDNA or gDNA that made up the material.

The ends lost 6 bases at V and 4 bases at J; junction bases unmatched: 8. The CDR3 consists of 15 residues. Germline assignment: CDR1 LNHDA and CDR2 SQIVND (reference sequence). Sequencing was carried out using peripheral blood. This TCR came from a human donor in a cohort sampled during active COVID-19. The chain couples TRBV19 to TRBJ1-4, with 7 bases lining up with TRBD1. The CDR3 spells CASSPDRVGNEKLFF. Written as DNA, the CDR3 is TGTGCCAGTAGCCCCGACAGGGTCGGTAATGAAAAACTGTTTTTT.